Each of the 19 T cell receptor beta chains below was sequenced from the same sample in a study of T cell clonotyping in hematopoietic cell transplantation. TCRdb's copy holds only in-frame clones and misses some; the assay was immunoSEQ multiplex PCR. The table has 30,000 to 45,000 clones, over 70% seen once. Sequenced sample: peripheral blood mononuclear cells. All receptors derive from a woman between 35 and 50 years old in good health. Some clones in this sample may be carry-over from other donors' samples.

On this clone itself: The junction and the germline gene differ at one end; a read error may be behind it. The chain has TRBV6-6 and TRBJ2-7; D uncertain. Germline V gene data show CDR1 as MNHNY and CDR2 as SVGAGI (reference sequence). CDR3 length equals 15 residues. Written as DNA, the CDR3 is TGTGCCAGCATTTACGGATCAGATTCCTCCTACGAGCAGTACTTC. This codes for CASIYGSDSSYEQYF.

The V and J genes are TRBV19 and TRBJ1-3; D unresolved. This CDR3 region has 14 residues. Germline CDR1 and CDR2: LNHDA and SQIVND (reference sequence). The V end lost 6 bases, the J end lost 0 bases, and 9 bases lay between the germline ends. The DNA of the CDR3 is TGTGCCAGTAGCCCTAACGACTCTGGAAACACCATATATTTT. It translates to CASSPNDSGNTIYF.

V gene TRBV5-1 combines with J gene TRBJ1-2; the D gene is possibly TRBD1 (5 bases). CDR3 size: 14 residues. Trimming removed 4 bases from V and 4 bases from J, with 14 bases in between. Germline CDR1 and CDR2: SGHRS and YFSETQ. The CDR3 DNA follows: TGCGCCAGCAGCATAAATACCGACAGCTATGGCTACACCTTC. Translation gives CASSINTDSYGYTF.

The rearrangement links TRBV2 to TRBJ2-2, with D perhaps TRBD1 (5 bases). Per germline, CDR1 SNHLY and CDR2 FYNNEI. This CDR3 has 15 amino acids. Trimming removed 8 bases at V and 2 bases at J, with 15 bases between. CDR3 sequence (DNA): TGTGCCAGCCGTCCGGCAGGGATCAACACCGGGGAGCTGTTTTTT. Amino acid sequence: CASRPAGINTGELFF.

V and J are TRBV28 and TRBJ2-7, with 9 nucleotides matching TRBD1. The CDR3 is 15 amino acids. Germline lookup yields CDR1 MDHEN and CDR2 SYDVKM. The ends lost 7 bases at V and 2 bases at J; junction bases unmatched: 9. The CDR3 DNA sequence: TGTGCCAGCACTGATCCCGGGACAGGGACCTACGAGCAGTACTTC. Translation gives CASTDPGTGTYEQYF.

The chain joins TRBV28 to TRBJ2-7; TRBD2 aligns across 7 bases. The CDR3 consists of 14 residues. The V segment lost 2 bases and the J segment 3 bases; nucleotides outside the gene matches: 4. Looked up from germline, CDR1 is MDHEN and CDR2 is SYDVKM. CDR3 bases: TGTGCCAGCAGTTTAGGCGAGCGGGACTACGAGCAGTACTTC. Translation gives CASSLGERDYEQYF.

This clone occurred once. The chain is built from TRBV30 and TRBJ1-3; D gene ambiguous. This CDR3 comprises 13 residues. Germline-derived CDR1 and CDR2 are GTSNPN and SVGIG (reference sequence). Trimming stripped 5 bases from V and 0 bases from J, with 8 bases between. As DNA, the CDR3 is TGTGCCTGGGCGGTCCTCTCTGGAAACACCATATATTTT. It yields the protein CAWAVLSGNTIYF.

V is TRBV4-3 and J is TRBJ2-7; 7 nucleotides agree with TRBD1. The CDR3 contains 15 residues. CDR1 and CDR2 from the germline V gene are LGHNA and YSLEER. J gave up 1 base and V 1 base, and 4 bases lay outside the gene matches. The CDR3 loop is CASSQGGGASYEQYF. CDR3 bases: TGCGCCAGCAGCCAAGGAGGGGGCGCTTCCTACGAGCAGTACTTC.

The chain uses TRBV9 and TRBJ2-1, with 8 bases identical to TRBD2. Trimming cost V 0 bases and J 4 bases; bases outside gene matches: 3. This CDR3 spans 15 amino acids. Germline V gene lookup returns CDR1 SGDLS and CDR2 YYNGEE. In DNA, the CDR3 is TGTGCCAGCAGCGTAGCGACTAGCGAATACAATGAGCAGTTCTTC. Translating it yields CASSVATSEYNEQFF.

V usage is TRBV27 and J usage is TRBJ2-5; TRBD1 might be the D (5 bases). Germline lookup yields CDR1 MNHEY and CDR2 SMNVEV (reference sequence). Deletions cut 4 bases from V and 2 bases from J, with 11 bases between. The CDR3 sequence is 14 residues long. The CDR3 loop reads CASSSPQGQETQYF. In DNA, the CDR3 is TGTGCCAGCAGTTCGCCTCAGGGTCAAGAGACCCAGTACTTC.

The rearrangement joins TRBV19 to TRBJ1-5, with D possibly TRBD1 on 5 matching bases. Germline V gene sequence: CDR1 LNHDA, CDR2 SQIVND (reference sequence). V dropped 3 bases and J dropped 3 bases, with 15 bases sitting between them. The length of the CDR3 is 16 residues. The chain's CDR3 is CASSMRGEEPNQPQHF. In DNA, the CDR3 is TGTGCCAGTAGTATGCGGGGGGAGGAGCCCAATCAGCCCCAGCATTTT.

The chain recombines TRBV10-3 with TRBJ2-1, with 7 bases that match TRBD2. J gave up 12 bases and V 4 bases, and 6 bases lay outside the gene matches. This CDR3 has 12 amino acids. CDR1 ENHRY and CDR2 SYGVKD come from the germline V gene. The CDR3 region is CAISVRDYRQFF. The CDR3 coding sequence is TGTGCCATCAGTGTTCGGGACTATCGGCAGTTCTTC.

This clone has just one count. This chain uses TRBV9 with TRBJ1-2; D not certain. This CDR3 contains 13 residues. Germline V gene lookup returns CDR1 SGDLS and CDR2 YYNGEE. V lost 4 bases to trimming and J lost 3 bases, with 10 bases between them. The DNA for the CDR3 is TGTGCCAGCAGCCTTCTCGGGGACTATGGCTACACCTTC. It translates to CASSLLGDYGYTF.

V usage is TRBV20-1 and J usage is TRBJ1-2; no clear D gene. V lost 5 bases and J 8 bases, leaving 9 bases between the germline ends. Germline V lookup: CDR1 DFQATT, CDR2 SNEGSKA (reference sequence). The CDR3 has 10 amino acids. Here the CDR3 reads CSAPERGYTF. Written as DNA, the CDR3 is TGCAGTGCTCCCGAGCGAGGCTACACCTTC.

The J gene is TRBJ2-3, the V gene TRBV19; the D is unclear. The V and J ends lost 3 bases and 7 bases respectively, with 17 bases between them. Germline assignment: CDR1 LNHDA and CDR2 SQIVND (reference sequence). The CDR3 covers 15 residues. DNA for the CDR3: TGTGCCAGTAGTATCCGCGGCAGTTCCTTACATACGCAGTATTTT. Protein: CASSIRGSSLHTQYF.

J is TRBJ2-1 and V is TRBV19; 8 positions match TRBD1. CDR3 length equals 16 residues. Germline lookup yields CDR1 LNHDA and CDR2 SQIVND (reference sequence). With 3 bases clipped from V and 9 bases from J, the junction kept 13 bases outside the gene matches. CDR3 residues: CASSMSFDRGTREQFF. As DNA, the CDR3 is TGTGCCAGTAGTATGTCCTTCGACAGGGGAACGCGTGAGCAGTTCTTC.

The chain links TRBV5-1 to TRBJ2-1; TRBD2 matches 8 bases. Looked up from germline, CDR1 is SGHRS and CDR2 is YFSETQ. V dropped 5 bases and J dropped 4; count of bases not matched to a gene: 8. This CDR3 contains 15 residues. As DNA, the CDR3 is TGCGCCAGCAGGATGGTCGCGGGAGGATACAATGAGCAGTTCTTC. Its protein product is CASRMVAGGYNEQFF.

V is TRBV30 and J is TRBJ1-2; D is uncertain. This CDR3 is built from 11 residues. Germline V gene data show CDR1 as GTSNPN and CDR2 as SVGIG (reference sequence). V gave up 5 bases and J gave up 4 bases, with 8 bases separating them. CDR3 coding DNA: TGTGCCTGGCAAGATACCTATGGCTACACCTTC. Its translation is CAWQDTYGYTF.

V usage is TRBV6-1 and J usage is TRBJ1-1; possible D gene TRBD1, 5 bases. There are 13 residues in the CDR3. V was shortened by 8 bases and J by 4 bases, with 14 bases between the two germline ends. Germline V gene data show CDR1 as MNHNS and CDR2 as SASEGT. CDR3 region: CASRSQGPTEAFF. The CDR3 coding sequence is TGTGCCAGCCGCTCGCAGGGACCCACTGAAGCTTTCTTT.